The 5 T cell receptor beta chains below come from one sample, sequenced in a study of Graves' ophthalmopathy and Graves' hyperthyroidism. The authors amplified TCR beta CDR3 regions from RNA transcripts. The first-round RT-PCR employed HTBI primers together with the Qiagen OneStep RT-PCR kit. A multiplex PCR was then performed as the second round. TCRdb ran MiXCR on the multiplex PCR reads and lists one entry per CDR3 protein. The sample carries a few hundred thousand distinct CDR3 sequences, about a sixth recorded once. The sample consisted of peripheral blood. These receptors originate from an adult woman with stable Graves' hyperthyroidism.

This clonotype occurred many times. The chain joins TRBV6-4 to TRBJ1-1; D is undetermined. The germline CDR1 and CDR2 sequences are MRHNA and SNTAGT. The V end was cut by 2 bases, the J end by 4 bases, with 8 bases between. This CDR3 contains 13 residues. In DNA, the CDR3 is TGTGCCAGCAGTGACGCGGGTGGCACTGAAGCTTTCTTT. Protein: CASSDAGGTEAFF.

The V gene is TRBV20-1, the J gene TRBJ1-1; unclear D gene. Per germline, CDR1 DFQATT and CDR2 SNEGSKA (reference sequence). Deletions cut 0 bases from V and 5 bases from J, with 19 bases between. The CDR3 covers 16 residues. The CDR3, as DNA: TGCAGTGCTAGAGATGGAGATCTCAGGCTGAGGACTGAAGCTTTCTTT. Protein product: CSARDGDLRLRTEAFF.

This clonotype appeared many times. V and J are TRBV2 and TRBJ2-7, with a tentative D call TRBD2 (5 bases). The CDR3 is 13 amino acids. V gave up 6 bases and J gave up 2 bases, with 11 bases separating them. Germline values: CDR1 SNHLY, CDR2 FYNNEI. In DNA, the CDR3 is TGTGCCAGCAGCGGGGATTTCGCCTACGAGCAGTACTTC. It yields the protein CASSGDFAYEQYF.

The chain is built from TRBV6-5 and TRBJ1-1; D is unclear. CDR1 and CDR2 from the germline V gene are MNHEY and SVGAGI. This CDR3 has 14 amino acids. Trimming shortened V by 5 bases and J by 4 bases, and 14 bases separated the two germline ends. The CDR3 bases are TGTGCCAGCAGTATACCGGGAACGTTCACTGAAGCTTTCTTT. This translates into CASSIPGTFTEAFF.

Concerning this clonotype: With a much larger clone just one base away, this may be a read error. CDR3 region: CASSLAQRFHEQYF. The CDR3 DNA reads as TGTGCCAGCAGTTTAGCGCAGCGCTTCCACGAGCAGTACTTC. The J gene is TRBJ2-7, the V gene TRBV12-3 or TRBV12-4; D is unclear. The CDR3 has 14 amino acids. The V and J ends lost 0 bases and 5 bases respectively, with 11 bases between them.